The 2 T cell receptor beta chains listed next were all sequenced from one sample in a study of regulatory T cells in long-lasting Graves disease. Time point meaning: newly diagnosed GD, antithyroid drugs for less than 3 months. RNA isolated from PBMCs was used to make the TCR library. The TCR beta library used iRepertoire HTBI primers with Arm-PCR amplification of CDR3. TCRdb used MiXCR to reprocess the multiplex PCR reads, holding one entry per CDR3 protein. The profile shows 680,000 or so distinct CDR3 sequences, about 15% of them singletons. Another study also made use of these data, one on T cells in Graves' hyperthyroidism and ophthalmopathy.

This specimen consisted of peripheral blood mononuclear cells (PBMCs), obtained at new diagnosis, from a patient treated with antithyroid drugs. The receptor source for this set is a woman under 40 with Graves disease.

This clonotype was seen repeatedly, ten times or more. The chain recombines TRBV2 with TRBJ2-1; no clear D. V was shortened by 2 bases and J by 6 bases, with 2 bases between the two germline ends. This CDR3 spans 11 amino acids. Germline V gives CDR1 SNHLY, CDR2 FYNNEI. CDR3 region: CASSEINEQFF. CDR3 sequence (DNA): TGTGCCAGCAGTGAAATCAATGAGCAGTTCTTC. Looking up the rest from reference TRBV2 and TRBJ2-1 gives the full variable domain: EPEVTQTPSHQVTQMGQEVILRCVPISNHLYFYWYRQILGQKVEFLVSFYNNEISEKSEIFDDQFSVERPDGSNFTLKIRSTKLEDSAMYFCASSEINEQFFGPGTRLTVL.

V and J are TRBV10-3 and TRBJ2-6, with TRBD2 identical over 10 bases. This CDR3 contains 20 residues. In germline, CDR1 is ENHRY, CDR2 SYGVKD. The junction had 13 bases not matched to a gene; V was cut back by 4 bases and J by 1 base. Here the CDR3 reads CAISGVYAGLAPSGANVLTF. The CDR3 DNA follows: TGTGCCATCAGTGGGGTCTACGCGGGACTAGCGCCATCTGGGGCCAACGTCCTGACTTTC.